What follows describes a single T cell receptor beta chain. Its specificity is not known. Next came a second PCR, run for about 7 to 12 cycles, which used a sample-barcoded 5' primer along with a J-beta primer mix. A single record per CDR3 protein comes from TCRdb applying MiXCR to the 5' RACE reads. The repertoire holds over 1,300,000 distinct CDR3 sequences, approximately 60% seen once, with roughly 6.3% in the top ten. The data are from a study of blood T cells in healthy people across ages. About the study: Per every two T cells, about one barcoded beta molecule was captured by template switching. Notes on the study in general: Roughly linear age-related decline in beta diversity appeared, significant by age about 40. More naive CD4+ cells and higher diversity were found in long-lived than in aged donors.

The donors, all healthy, were Caucasians living in Russia, aged about 6 to 90. The receptor was isolated from a young man in good health. The sequenced sample was blood.

In nucleotides, the CDR3 is TGTGCCAGCAGTGCTCAGGGGGGAGCGGGCACTGAAGCTTTCTTT. Protein product: CASSAQGGAGTEAFF. V and J are TRBV6-4 and TRBJ1-1; 7 nucleotides align to TRBD1. Germline assignment: CDR1 MRHNA and CDR2 SNTAGT. This CDR3 is 15 amino acids long. The junction had 9 bases not matched to a gene; V was cut back by 4 bases and J by 4 bases.